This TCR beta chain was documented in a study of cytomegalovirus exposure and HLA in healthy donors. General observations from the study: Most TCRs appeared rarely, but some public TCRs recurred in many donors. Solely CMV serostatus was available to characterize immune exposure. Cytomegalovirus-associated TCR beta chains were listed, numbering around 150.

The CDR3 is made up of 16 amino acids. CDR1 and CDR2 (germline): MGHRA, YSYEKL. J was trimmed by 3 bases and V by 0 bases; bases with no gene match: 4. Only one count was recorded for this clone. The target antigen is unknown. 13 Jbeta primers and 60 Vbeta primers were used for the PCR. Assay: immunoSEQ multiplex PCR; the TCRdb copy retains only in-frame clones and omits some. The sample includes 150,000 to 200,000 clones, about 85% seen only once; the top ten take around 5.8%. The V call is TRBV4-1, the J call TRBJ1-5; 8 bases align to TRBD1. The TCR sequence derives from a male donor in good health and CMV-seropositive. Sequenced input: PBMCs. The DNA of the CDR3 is TGCGCCAGCAGCCAAGAGGCAGGGGGCGTCAATCAGCCCCAGCATTTT. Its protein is CASSQEAGGVNQPQHF.